A single sample gave rise to the 25 T cell receptor beta chains below, sequenced in a study of cytomegalovirus exposure and HLA in healthy donors. TCRdb's table, derived via immunoSEQ multiplex PCR, lists solely in-frame clones and lacks some. Here the sample spans about 50,000 clones, approximately 85% being singletons. Input material: PBMCs. Every receptor here comes from a woman younger than 45 in good health and CMV-seronegative.

The chain joins TRBV7-6 to TRBJ2-1; 7 bases agree with TRBD1. Trimming removed 2 bases from V and 6 bases from J; junction bases left unmatched: 19. Per the germline V gene, CDR1 is SGHVS and CDR2 is FNYEAQ. The CDR3 covers 19 residues. The CDR3 bases are TGTGCCAGCAGCTTATTGAGCAGGGGGTCATCATTAGGGATCAATGAGCAGTTCTTC. It yields the protein CASSLLSRGSSLGINEQFF. Complete variable domain (other parts from reference TRBV7-6 and TRBJ2-1): GAGVSQSPRYKVTKRGQDVALRCDPISGHVSLYWYRQALGQGPEFLTYFNYEAQQDKSGLPNDRFSAERPEGSISTLTIQRTEQRDSAMYRCASSLLSRGSSLGINEQFFGPGTRLTVL.

J is TRBJ2-2 and V is TRBV5-1; D is unresolved. CDR3 size: 12 residues. Germline V CDR1 and CDR2: SGHRS, YFSETQ. The V end was cut by 4 bases, the J end by 3 bases, with 4 bases between. The CDR3 is CASSLHTGELFF. Written as DNA, the CDR3 is TGCGCCAGCAGCCTACACACCGGGGAGCTGTTTTTT.

This chain connects TRBV27 to TRBJ1-2, with TRBD1 matching 12 bases. Germline CDR1 MNHEY, CDR2 SMNVEV (reference sequence). V dropped 4 bases and J dropped 4; count of bases not matched to a gene: 13. This CDR3 has 18 residues. The CDR3: CASSSAGTGTGGIYGYTF. The CDR3 DNA follows: TGTGCCAGCAGTTCAGCAGGTACGGGGACAGGGGGCATCTATGGCTACACCTTC.

The CDR3 is CASTRGGGSGTYEQYF. The CDR3 DNA sequence: TGTGCCAGCACCAGAGGGGGGGGTAGCGGGACCTACGAGCAGTACTTC. The V and J genes are TRBV25-1 and TRBJ2-7, with TRBD2 identical over 8 bases. V dropped 7 bases and J dropped 2; count of bases not matched to a gene: 13. CDR1 is MGHDK, CDR2 SYGVNS, per germline. The CDR3 sequence is 16 residues long.

This chain connects TRBV27 to TRBJ2-1, with 9 bases that match TRBD2. Germline V gene sequence: CDR1 MNHEY, CDR2 SMNVEV (reference sequence). V lost 5 bases and J lost 6; bases outside the gene matches: 14. CDR3 length: 17 amino acids. The CDR3 region is CASSPYSIRLAANEQFF. The CDR3 coding sequence is TGTGCCAGCAGTCCGTACTCCATCCGACTAGCGGCCAATGAGCAGTTCTTC.

CDR3 residues: CASSLSAGGGRNIQYF. The CDR3 DNA is TGTGCCAGCAGTTTATCAGCGGGCGGGGGACGGAACATTCAGTACTTC. The chain has TRBV28 and TRBJ2-4; 7 bases map to TRBD2. The CDR3 loop spans 16 amino acids. After removal of 1 base from V and 7 bases from J, the junction contained 10 bases not matched to a gene. Germline lookup yields CDR1 MDHEN and CDR2 SYDVKM.

In its sample, this clone was seen once. The V call is TRBV10-1, the J call TRBJ1-3; D is unresolved. V shed 3 bases and J shed 0 bases, with 6 bases lying between them. Germline CDR1 and CDR2: WNHNN and SYGVQD (reference sequence). The CDR3 is 14 residues long. The CDR3 reads CASSDSYSGNTIYF. The DNA of the CDR3 is TGCGCCAGCAGTGACTCCTACTCTGGAAACACCATATATTTT.

The chain has TRBV7-2 and TRBJ1-4; possibly TRBD1 for D (6 bases). The CDR3 has 14 amino acids. V dropped 5 bases and J dropped 5 bases, with 12 bases sitting between them. Germline V gene lookup returns CDR1 SGHTA and CDR2 FQGNSA. CDR3: CASSQTGTNEKLFF. CDR3 nucleotides: TGTGCCAGCAGCCAAACAGGGACAAATGAAAAACTGTTTTTT.

The chain carries TRBV27 and TRBJ2-5, with 9 bases aligning to TRBD1. This CDR3 is built from 14 residues. CDR1 MNHEY and CDR2 SMNVEV come from the germline V gene (reference sequence). V gave up 3 bases and J gave up 5 bases; unmatched junction bases: 4. The CDR3 loop is CASSFTTGGETQYF. The CDR3, as DNA: TGTGCCAGCAGTTTCACGACAGGGGGGGAGACCCAGTACTTC.

This clone appeared a single time. The chain employs TRBV6-5 and TRBJ2-7, with 8 bases lining up with TRBD1. The V and J ends lost 5 bases and 5 bases, in that order; junction bases with no gene match: 8. This CDR3 is 14 amino acids long. Per the germline V gene, CDR1 is MNHEY and CDR2 is SVGAGI. The CDR3 DNA reads TGTGCCAGCAGTGGCGGACAGGGTTCCGACGAGCAGTACTTC. Protein sequence: CASSGGQGSDEQYF.

V gene TRBV5-1 combines with J gene TRBJ2-1, with a possible D match to TRBD2 (6 bases). Germline V gives CDR1 SGHRS, CDR2 YFSETQ. The CDR3 consists of 13 residues. V was shortened by 0 bases and J by 9 bases, with 10 bases between the two germline ends. The DNA of the CDR3 is TGCGCCAGCAGCTTGGACACTAGCATTGAGCAGTTCTTC. This codes for CASSLDTSIEQFF.

The chain has TRBV19 and TRBJ1-5, with 10 bases matching TRBD1. J was trimmed by 5 bases and V by 10 bases; bases with no gene match: 17. There are 17 residues in the CDR3. The germline V gene has CDR1 LNHDA and CDR2 SQIVND (reference sequence). The DNA of the CDR3 is TGTGCCACCCAGGGACAGGGGCTTTTGAGAGGCCATCAGCCCCAGCATTTT. The encoded protein is CATQGQGLLRGHQPQHF.

The chain joins TRBV28 to TRBJ2-7, with TRBD1 identical over 8 bases. The CDR3 loop spans 16 amino acids. Germline CDR1 MDHEN, CDR2 SYDVKM. V gave up 5 bases and J gave up 4 bases; unmatched junction bases: 13. This CDR3 reads CASSKPGGERSYEQYF. CDR3 DNA: TGTGCCAGCAGTAAGCCAGGGGGCGAGCGCTCTTACGAGCAGTACTTC.

The chain employs TRBV7-2 and TRBJ2-7, with 11 bases that match TRBD1. Germline trimming cut 6 bases from V and 3 bases from J; bases unmatched to any gene: 7. This CDR3 region has 15 residues. Germline-derived CDR1 and CDR2 are SGHTA and FQGNSA. The CDR3 DNA sequence: TGTGCCAGCAGACCTACGGGGACAGGGGGCTACGAGCAGTACTTC. Amino acids: CASRPTGTGGYEQYF. Variable domain in full (rest from reference TRBV7-2 and TRBJ2-7): GAGVSQSPSNKVTEKGKDVELRCDPISGHTALYWYRQSLGQGLEFLIYFQGNSAPDKSGLPSDRFSAERTGGSVSTLTIQRTQQEDSAVYLCASRPTGTGGYEQYFGPGTRLTVT.

The chain is built from TRBV11-1 and TRBJ2-1; TRBD1 might be the D (6 bases). V was trimmed by 1 base and J by 5 bases, leaving 12 bases between them. The CDR3 consists of 15 residues. From germline, CDR1 is SGHAT and CDR2 FQDESV (reference sequence). The CDR3 here is CASSLGRTENNEQFF. For the CDR3, the DNA is TGTGCCAGCAGCTTAGGTAGGACAGAGAACAATGAGCAGTTCTTC. Using reference TRBV11-1 and TRBJ2-1 for the parts outside the CDR3, the full variable domain is EAEVAQSPRYKITEKSQAVAFWCDPISGHATLYWYRQILGQGPELLVQFQDESVVDDSQLPKDRFSAERLKGVDSTLKIQPAELGDSAMYLCASSLGRTENNEQFFGPGTRLTVL.

This sequence joins TRBV7-8 and TRBJ1-1, with D hard to call. Germline loops: CDR1 SGHVS, CDR2 FQNEAQ. V was shortened by 1 base and J by 6 bases, with 12 bases between the two germline ends. The CDR3 is 14 amino acids. CDR3 residues: CASSLGSLLAEAFF. In DNA form, the CDR3 reads TGTGCCAGCAGCTTAGGGTCCCTGTTAGCTGAAGCTTTCTTT.

This clone was counted at least ten times. V usage is TRBV5-8 and J usage is TRBJ1-1; 7 bases match TRBD1. This CDR3 comprises 13 residues. Per germline, CDR1 SGHTS and CDR2 YDEGEE. With V trimmed by 5 bases and J by 9 bases, 10 bases remained unmatched. The CDR3 DNA reads as TGTGCCAGCAGAAATCGACAGGGTACTCAAGCTTTCTTT. Translating it yields CASRNRQGTQAFF.

This chain links TRBV28 with TRBJ2-1; D is perhaps TRBD2 (5 bases). Germline lookup yields CDR1 MDHEN and CDR2 SYDVKM. The CDR3 loop spans 13 amino acids. Trimming shortened V by 4 bases and J by 9 bases, and 13 bases separated the two germline ends. CDR3 sequence reads: CASSSPGKVEQFF. Here the CDR3 DNA reads TGTGCCAGCAGTTCCCCCGGGAAGGTTGAGCAGTTCTTC.

The chain carries TRBV7-6 and TRBJ1-1; D might be TRBD1 (6 bases). CDR1 and CDR2 (germline): SGHVS, FNYEAQ. This CDR3 contains 17 residues. V gave up 5 bases and J gave up 4 bases, with 23 bases separating them. CDR3 in amino acids: CASSQTSPSTGFTEAFF. The CDR3 DNA reads TGTGCCAGCAGCCAAACGAGCCCTTCGACAGGTTTCACTGAAGCTTTCTTT.

The chain employs TRBV6-6 and TRBJ2-1; 10 nucleotides line up with TRBD2. This CDR3 has 16 residues. Germline CDR1 is MNHNY and CDR2 is SVGAGI (reference sequence). The trim removed 0 bases at V and 6 bases at J, leaving 5 bases unmatched. The CDR3 DNA sequence: TGTGCCAGCAGTTACTCGGTAGCGGGAGGTGGCAATGAGCAGTTCTTC. Protein product: CASSYSVAGGGNEQFF.

CDR3: CASRDRGSSSGNTIYF. The CDR3, as DNA: TGTGCCAGCCGGGACAGGGGGAGTAGTTCCGGAAACACCATATATTTT. The V gene is TRBV6-6, the J gene TRBJ1-3; 11 bases are shared with TRBD1. The length of the CDR3 is 16 residues. Germline V CDR1 and CDR2: MNHNY, SVGAGI (reference sequence). Germline trimming cut 8 bases from V and 4 bases from J; bases unmatched to any gene: 10.

V and J are TRBV2 and TRBJ2-3; 9 bases agree with TRBD2. The CDR3 has 14 residues. J gave up 6 bases and V 3 bases, and 4 bases lay outside the gene matches. The germline V gene has CDR1 SNHLY and CDR2 FYNNEI. CDR3 region: CASSDPSGVDTQYF. In nucleotides, the CDR3 is TGTGCCAGCAGTGATCCTAGCGGGGTCGATACGCAGTATTTT. The full variable domain, in which reference TRBV2 and TRBJ2-3 provide the parts outside the CDR3, is EPEVTQTPSHQVTQMGQEVILRCVPISNHLYFYWYRQILGQKVEFLVSFYNNEISEKSEIFDDQFSVERPDGSNFTLKIRSTKLEDSAMYFCASSDPSGVDTQYFGPGTRLTVL.

The chain combines TRBV7-8 with TRBJ2-1; the D gene is possibly TRBD1 (6 bases). The CDR3 extends over 14 amino acids. Germline V gene data show CDR1 as SGHVS and CDR2 as FQNEAQ. Trimming removed 1 base from V and 3 bases from J, with 7 bases in between. The CDR3 here is CASSLGTVYNEQFF. The CDR3 nucleotides read TGTGCCAGCAGCTTAGGGACAGTCTACAATGAGCAGTTCTTC.

This rearrangement joins TRBV4-1 to TRBJ2-2; 9 bases agree with TRBD1. Germline CDR1 and CDR2: MGHRA and YSYEKL. The V gene end was trimmed by 4 bases and the J gene end by 2 bases; junction bases not matched to a gene: 20. The CDR3 is 21 residues long. CDR3 region: CASSLQGAHPPQSRNTGELFF. CDR3 coding DNA: TGCGCCAGCAGCCTACAGGGGGCTCACCCCCCCCAATCCAGAAACACCGGGGAGCTGTTTTTT.

The rearrangement joins TRBV28 to TRBJ2-6, with 9 bases lining up with TRBD1. The length of the CDR3 is 18 residues. J lost 0 bases, V lost 3 bases, and 6 bases had no gene match. Germline V gene data show CDR1 as MDHEN and CDR2 as SYDVKM. CDR3 loop: CASSFSGTGRSGANVLTF. The CDR3 DNA reads as TGTGCCAGCAGTTTCTCCGGGACAGGGCGCTCTGGGGCCAACGTCCTGACTTTC.